This TCR gamma chain emerged from a study of gamma delta lymphoproliferative disorders and STAT genes. Genomic DNA from isolated PBMCs served as the sequencing template. Looked up from germline, CDR1 is VTNTFY and CDR2 is YDVSTARD (reference sequence). This CDR3 is built from 9 residues. Losses at the gene ends were 8 bases for V and 10 bases for J; bases not matched to a gene: 5. TCRdb applied CATT to the multiplex PCR reads for clone calling. Among about 1,900 gamma-chain clones listed, 6% to 8% were seen once. The material sequenced was blood. The receptor was derived from a human donor with gamma-delta T-cell large granular lymphocyte leukemia. The gene calls are TRGV3 and TRGJ1 or TRGJ2. TCRdb gives no J gene; it was assigned here by matching the DNA to germline. The CDR3 region has the DNA TGTGCCACCTTCACAAAGAAACTCTTT. It yields the protein CATFTKKLF.